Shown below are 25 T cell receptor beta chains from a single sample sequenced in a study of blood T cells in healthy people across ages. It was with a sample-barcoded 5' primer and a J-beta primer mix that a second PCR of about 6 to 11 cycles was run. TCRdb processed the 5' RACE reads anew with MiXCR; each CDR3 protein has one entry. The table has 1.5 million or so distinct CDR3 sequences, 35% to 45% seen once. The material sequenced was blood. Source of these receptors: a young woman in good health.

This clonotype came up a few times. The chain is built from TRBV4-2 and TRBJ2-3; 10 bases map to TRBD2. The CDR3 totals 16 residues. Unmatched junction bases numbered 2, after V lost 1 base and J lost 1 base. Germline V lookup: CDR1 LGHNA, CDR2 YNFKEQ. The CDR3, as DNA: TGTGCCAGCAGCCAAGTAGCGGGAGGAGGCACAGATACGCAGTATTTT. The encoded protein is CASSQVAGGGTDTQYF.

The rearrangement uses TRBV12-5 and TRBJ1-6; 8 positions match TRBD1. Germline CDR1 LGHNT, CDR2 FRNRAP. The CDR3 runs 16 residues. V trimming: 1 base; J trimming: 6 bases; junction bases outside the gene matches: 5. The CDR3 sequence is CASGLAGTGSNSPLHF. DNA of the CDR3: TGTGCTAGTGGTTTGGCCGGGACAGGCAGTAATTCACCCCTCCACTTT.

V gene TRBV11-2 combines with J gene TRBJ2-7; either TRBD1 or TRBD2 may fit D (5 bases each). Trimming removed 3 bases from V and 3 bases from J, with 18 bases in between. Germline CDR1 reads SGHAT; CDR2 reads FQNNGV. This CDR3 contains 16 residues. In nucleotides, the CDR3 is TGTGCCAGCAGCTTGGGGGTGGATCCCGGCGGCTACGAGCAGTACTTC. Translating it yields CASSLGVDPGGYEQYF. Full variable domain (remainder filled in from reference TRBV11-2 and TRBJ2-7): EAGVAQSPRYKIIEKRQSVAFWCNPISGHATLYWYQQILGQGPKLLIQFQNNGVVDDSQLPKDRFSAERLKGVDSTLKIQPAKLEDSAVYLCASSLGVDPGGYEQYFGPGTRLTVT.

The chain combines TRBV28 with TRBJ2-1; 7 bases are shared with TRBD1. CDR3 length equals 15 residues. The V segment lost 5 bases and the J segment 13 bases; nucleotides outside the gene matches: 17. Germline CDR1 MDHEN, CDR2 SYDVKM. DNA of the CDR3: TGTGCCAGCAGTGTTCTCGGACAGGTCCAAGAGACCCAGTTCTTC. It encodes CASSVLGQVQETQFF.

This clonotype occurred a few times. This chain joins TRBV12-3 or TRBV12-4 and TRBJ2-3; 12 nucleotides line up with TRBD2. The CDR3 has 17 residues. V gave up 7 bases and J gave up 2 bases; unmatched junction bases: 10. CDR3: CASTPWRLAGDTDTQYF. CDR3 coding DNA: TGTGCCAGCACCCCATGGAGACTAGCGGGGGACACAGATACGCAGTATTTT.

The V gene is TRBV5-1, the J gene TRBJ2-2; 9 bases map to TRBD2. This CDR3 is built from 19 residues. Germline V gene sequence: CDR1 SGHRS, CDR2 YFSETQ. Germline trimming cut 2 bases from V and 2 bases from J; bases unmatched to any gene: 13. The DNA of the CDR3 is TGCGCCAGCAGCTTCCGGTTAGCGGGAGACCCCACTAACACCGGGGAGCTGTTTTTT. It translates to CASSFRLAGDPTNTGELFF.

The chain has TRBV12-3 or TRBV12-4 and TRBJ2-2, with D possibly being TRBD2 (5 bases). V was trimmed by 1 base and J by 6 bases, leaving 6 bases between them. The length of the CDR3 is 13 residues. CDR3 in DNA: TGTGCCAGCAGTTTAGGGACTCCCGGGGAGCTGTTTTTT. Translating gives CASSLGTPGELFF.

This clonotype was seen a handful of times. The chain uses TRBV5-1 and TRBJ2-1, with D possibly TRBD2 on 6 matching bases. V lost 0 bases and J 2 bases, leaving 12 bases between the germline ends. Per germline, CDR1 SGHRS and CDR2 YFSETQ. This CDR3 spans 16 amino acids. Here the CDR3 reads CASSLDRVAAYNEQFF. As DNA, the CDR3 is TGCGCCAGCAGCTTGGATAGGGTAGCGGCCTACAATGAGCAGTTCTTC.

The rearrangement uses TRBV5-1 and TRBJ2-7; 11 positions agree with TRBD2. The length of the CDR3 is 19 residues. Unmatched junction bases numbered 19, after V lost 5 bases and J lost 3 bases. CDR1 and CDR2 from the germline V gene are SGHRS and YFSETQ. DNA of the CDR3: TGCGCCAGCAGTTCCTATCCCAAACTAGCGGGAGTCCGGGGCTACGAGCAGTACTTC. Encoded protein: CASSSYPKLAGVRGYEQYF.

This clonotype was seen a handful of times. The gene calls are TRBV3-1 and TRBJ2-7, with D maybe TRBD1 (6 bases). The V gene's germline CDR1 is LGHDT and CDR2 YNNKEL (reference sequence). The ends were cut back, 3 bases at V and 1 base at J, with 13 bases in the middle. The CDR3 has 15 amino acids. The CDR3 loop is CASSQGAAVSYEQYF. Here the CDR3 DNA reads TGTGCCAGCAGCCAGGGGGCAGCGGTTTCCTACGAGCAGTACTTC.

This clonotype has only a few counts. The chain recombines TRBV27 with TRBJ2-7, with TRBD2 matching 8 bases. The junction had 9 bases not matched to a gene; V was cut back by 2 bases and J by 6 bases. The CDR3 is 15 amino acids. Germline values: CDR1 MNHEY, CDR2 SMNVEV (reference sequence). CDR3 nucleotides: TGTGCCAGCAGTTTAATGCGGGGGGCAAACTCCGAGCAGTACTTC. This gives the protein CASSLMRGANSEQYF.

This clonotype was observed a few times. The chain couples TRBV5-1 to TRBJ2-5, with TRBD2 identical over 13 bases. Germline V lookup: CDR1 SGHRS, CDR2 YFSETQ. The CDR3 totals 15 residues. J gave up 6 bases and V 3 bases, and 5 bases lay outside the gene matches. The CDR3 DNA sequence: TGCGCCAGCAGCTCGACTAGCGGGGGGCCAAAGACCCAGTACTTC. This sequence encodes CASSSTSGGPKTQYF.

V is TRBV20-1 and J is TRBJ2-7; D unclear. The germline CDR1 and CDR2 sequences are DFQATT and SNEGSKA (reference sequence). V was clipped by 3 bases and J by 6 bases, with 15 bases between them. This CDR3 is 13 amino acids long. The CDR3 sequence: CSASYRNLIEQYF. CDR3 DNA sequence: TGCAGTGCTAGTTATCGAAATCTAATCGAGCAGTACTTC.

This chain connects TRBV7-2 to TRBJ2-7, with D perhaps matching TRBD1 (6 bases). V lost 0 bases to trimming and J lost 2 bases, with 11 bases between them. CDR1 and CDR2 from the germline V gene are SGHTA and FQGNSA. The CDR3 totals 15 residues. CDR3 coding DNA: TGTGCCAGCAGCTTAGCGACAGGTGTTACCTACGAGCAGTACTTC. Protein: CASSLATGVTYEQYF. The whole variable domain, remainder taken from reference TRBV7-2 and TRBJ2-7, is GAGVSQSPSNKVTEKGKDVELRCDPISGHTALYWYRQSLGQGLEFLIYFQGNSAPDKSGLPSDRFSAERTGGSVSTLTIQRTQQEDSAVYLCASSLATGVTYEQYFGPGTRLTVT.

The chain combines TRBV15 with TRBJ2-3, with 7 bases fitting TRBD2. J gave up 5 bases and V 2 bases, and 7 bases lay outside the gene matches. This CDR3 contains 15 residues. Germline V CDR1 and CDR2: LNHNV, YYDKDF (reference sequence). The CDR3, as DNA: TGTGCCACCAGCAGAATAACTAGCGCCGTAGATACGCAGTATTTT. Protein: CATSRITSAVDTQYF.

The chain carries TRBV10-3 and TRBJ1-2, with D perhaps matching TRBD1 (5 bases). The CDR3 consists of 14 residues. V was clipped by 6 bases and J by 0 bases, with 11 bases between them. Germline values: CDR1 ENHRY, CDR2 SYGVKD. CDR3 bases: TGTGCCATCAGGCAGGGCCAAGCTAACTATGGCTACACCTTC. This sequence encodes CAIRQGQANYGYTF.

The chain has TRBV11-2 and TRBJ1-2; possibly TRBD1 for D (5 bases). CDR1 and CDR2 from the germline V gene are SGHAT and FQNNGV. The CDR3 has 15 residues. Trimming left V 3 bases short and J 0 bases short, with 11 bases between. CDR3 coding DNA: TGTGCCAGCAGCTTTGTTCCGGGGGCTAACTATGGCTACACCTTC. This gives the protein CASSFVPGANYGYTF.

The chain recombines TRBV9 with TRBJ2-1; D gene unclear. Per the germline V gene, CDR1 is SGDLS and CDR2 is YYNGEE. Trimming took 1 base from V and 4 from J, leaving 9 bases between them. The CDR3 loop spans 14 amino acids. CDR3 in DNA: TGTGCCAGCAGCGTAATGGTTACTTACAATGAGCAGTTCTTC. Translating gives CASSVMVTYNEQFF.

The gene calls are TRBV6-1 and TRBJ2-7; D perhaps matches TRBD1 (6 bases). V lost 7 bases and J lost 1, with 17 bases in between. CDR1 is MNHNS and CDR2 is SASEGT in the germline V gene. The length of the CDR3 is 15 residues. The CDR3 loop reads CASTVETGKSYEQYF. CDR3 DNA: TGTGCCAGCACTGTCGAAACAGGGAAGTCCTACGAGCAGTACTTC.

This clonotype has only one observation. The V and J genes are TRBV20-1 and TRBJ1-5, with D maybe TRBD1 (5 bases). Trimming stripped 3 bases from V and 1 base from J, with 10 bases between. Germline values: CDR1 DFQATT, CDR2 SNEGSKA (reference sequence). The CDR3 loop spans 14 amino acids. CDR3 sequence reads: CSAREDRSNQPQHF. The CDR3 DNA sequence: TGCAGTGCTAGGGAAGACAGAAGCAATCAGCCCCAGCATTTT.

The CDR3 protein is CASSLTVPPYEQYF. Written as DNA, the CDR3 is TGTGCCAGCAGTTTAACGGTTCCTCCCTACGAGCAGTACTTC. V usage is TRBV12-3 or TRBV12-4 and J usage is TRBJ2-7, with unresolved D. The V and J ends lost 2 bases and 2 bases respectively, with 10 bases between them. This CDR3 contains 14 residues.

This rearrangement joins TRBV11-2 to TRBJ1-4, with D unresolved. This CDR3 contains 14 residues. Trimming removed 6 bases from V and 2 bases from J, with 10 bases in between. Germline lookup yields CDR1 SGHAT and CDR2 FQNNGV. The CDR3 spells CASRLGLTNEKLFF. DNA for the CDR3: TGTGCCAGCAGACTAGGGCTGACTAATGAAAAACTGTTTTTT.

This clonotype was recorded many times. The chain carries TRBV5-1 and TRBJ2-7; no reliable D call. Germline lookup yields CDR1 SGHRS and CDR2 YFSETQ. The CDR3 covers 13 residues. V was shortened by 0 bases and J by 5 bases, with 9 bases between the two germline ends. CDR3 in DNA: TGCGCCAGCAGCTTGGGCCAACAGAACGAGCAGTACTTC. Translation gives CASSLGQQNEQYF.

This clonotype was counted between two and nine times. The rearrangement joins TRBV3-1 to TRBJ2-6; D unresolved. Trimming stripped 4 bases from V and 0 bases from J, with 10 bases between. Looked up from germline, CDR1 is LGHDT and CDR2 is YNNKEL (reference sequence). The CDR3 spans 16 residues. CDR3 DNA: TGTGCCAGCAGCCCCGGTATTTCCTCTGGGGCCAACGTCCTGACTTTC. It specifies CASSPGISSGANVLTF. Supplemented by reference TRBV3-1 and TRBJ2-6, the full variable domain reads DTAVSQTPKYLVTQMGNDKSIKCEQNLGHDTMYWYKQDSKKFLKIMFSYNNKELIINETVPNRFSPKSPDKAHLNLHINSLELGDSAVYFCASSPGISSGANVLTFGAGSRLTVL.

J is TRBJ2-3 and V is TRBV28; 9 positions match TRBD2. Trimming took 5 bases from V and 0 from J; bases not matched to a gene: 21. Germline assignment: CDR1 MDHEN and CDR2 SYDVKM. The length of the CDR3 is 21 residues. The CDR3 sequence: CASSPGVTISGGSHSTDTQYF. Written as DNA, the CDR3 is TGTGCCAGCAGTCCAGGGGTAACCATAAGCGGGGGGTCCCATAGCACAGATACGCAGTATTTT.